This T cell receptor (beta chain) emerged from a study of T cells in Graves' hyperthyroidism and ophthalmopathy. The TCR beta CDR3 regions underwent amplification using RNA transcripts as the source. HTBI primers were the set used in a first-round RT-PCR of the TCR CDR3. TCRdb itself ran the multiplex PCR reads through MiXCR, one entry per CDR3 protein. This repertoire shows roughly 330,000 distinct CDR3 sequences, 16% found once; its top ten account for 33%. Deletions cut 6 bases from V and 4 bases from J, with 9 bases between. The CDR3 runs to 12 residues. The clonotype was recovered from a man younger than 45 with Graves' hyperthyroidism. The sample consisted of blood. J is TRBJ1-2 and V is TRBV12-3 or TRBV12-4; D is possibly TRBD1 (5 bases). The DNA for the CDR3 is TGTGCCAGCAGCCCACAGGCCTATGGCTACACCTTC. Protein product: CASSPQAYGYTF.